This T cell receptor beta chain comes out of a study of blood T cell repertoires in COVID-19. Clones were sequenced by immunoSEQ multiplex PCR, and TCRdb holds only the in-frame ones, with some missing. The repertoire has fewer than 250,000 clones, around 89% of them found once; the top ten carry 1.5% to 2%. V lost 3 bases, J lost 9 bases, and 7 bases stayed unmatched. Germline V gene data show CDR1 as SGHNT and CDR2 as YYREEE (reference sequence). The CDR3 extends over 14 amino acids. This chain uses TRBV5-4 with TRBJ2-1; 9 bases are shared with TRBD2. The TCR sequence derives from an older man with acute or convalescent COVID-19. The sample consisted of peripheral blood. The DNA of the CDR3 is TGTGCCAGCAGCTACGCGGGAGGGCCGCGTGAGCAGTTCTTC. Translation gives CASSYAGGPREQFF.